This T cell receptor beta chain was observed in a study of Graves' ophthalmopathy and Graves' hyperthyroidism. This clonotype occurred many times. CDR1 is MNHEY and CDR2 is SVGEGT in the germline V gene. The CDR3 loop spans 11 amino acids. The V end lost 3 bases, the J end lost 7 bases, and 3 bases lay between the germline ends. CDR3 regions of TCR beta were amplified from RNA transcripts. Amplification began with first-round RT-PCR using HTBI primers, then second-round multiplex PCR was performed. MiXCR was run by TCRdb on the multiplex PCR reads, yielding one entry per CDR3 protein. Altogether a few hundred thousand distinct CDR3 sequences are present, around 20% being singletons, with the ten largest covering 1.6%.

Input material: peripheral blood. This clonotype was obtained from a woman younger than 35 with Graves' ophthalmopathy. The rearrangement joins TRBV6-2 or TRBV6-3 to TRBJ2-2, with D unclear. DNA of the CDR3: TGTGCCAGCAGTTATCACGGGGAGCTGTTTTTT. It codes for CASSYHGELFF.